The 2 T cell receptor beta chains below were found in one sample sequenced in a study of CD8+ T cells in alopecia areata. Stated treatment: oral pan-JAK inhibitor, 5-10 mg twice daily. Extraction and reverse transcription of RNA yielded cDNA as the sequencing template. Sequencing was performed with immunoSEQ multiplex PCR; in TCRdb, only in-frame clones are kept and a portion is missing. The data contain 150,000 to 200,000 clones, approximately 53% of them seen just once; the ten biggest clones take up 10% to 12%. The input for sequencing was CD8+ T cells sorted from blood, taken at week 24, from a patient treated with tofacitinib. The receptors were sampled from a human donor with alopecia areata.

This clone has just a few counts. The chain couples TRBV29-1 to TRBJ1-2; a weak D match, TRBD1 (5 bases). V was pared by 6 bases and J by 6 bases, with 29 bases between. The CDR3 sequence is 17 residues long. The V gene's germline CDR1 is SQVTM and CDR2 ANQGSEA. CDR3 loop: CSVPPGLRTTGSDGYTF. The CDR3 bases are TGCAGCGTCCCCCCGGGTTTAAGGACTACAGGATCGGATGGCTACACCTTC. Drawing the rest from reference TRBV29-1 and TRBJ1-2, the complete variable domain is SAVISQKPSRDICQRGTSLTIQCQVDSQVTMMFWYRQQPGQSLTLIATANQGSEATYESGFVIDKFPISRPNLTFSTLTVSNMSPEDSSIYLCSVPPGLRTTGSDGYTFGSGTRLTVV.

The chain carries TRBV11-2 and TRBJ2-7; 9 bases are shared with TRBD2. Germline lookup yields CDR1 SGHAT and CDR2 FQNNGV. CDR3 length equals 14 residues. V dropped 3 bases and J dropped 3; count of bases not matched to a gene: 3. CDR3 coding DNA: TGTGCCAGCAGCTTGTATAGCGGGGGCTACGAGCAGTACTTC. Its protein is CASSLYSGGYEQYF. The whole variable domain, filled in from reference TRBV11-2 and TRBJ2-7, reads EAGVAQSPRYKIIEKRQSVAFWCNPISGHATLYWYQQILGQGPKLLIQFQNNGVVDDSQLPKDRFSAERLKGVDSTLKIQPAKLEDSAVYLCASSLYSGGYEQYFGPGTRLTVT.